The present T cell receptor (beta chain) was sequenced within a study of T-cell reconstitution after alpha-beta-depleted transplantation in children. Details on this clonotype: This may stem from a read error, because a much larger clone lies one nucleotide away.

Deletions cut 2 bases from V and 8 bases from J, with 12 bases between. This CDR3 is 13 amino acids long. This sample's TCRbeta library carried unique molecular identifier barcodes. Each CDR3 protein is one row after TCRdb ran MiXCR on the PCR reads. The table includes nearly 20,000 distinct CDR3 sequences, 10% to 15% detected once. This material consisted of PBMCs, mostly from graft donor cells, taken 60 days after TCRalphabeta/CD19-depleted stem cell transplant. The V and J genes are TRBV12-3 or TRBV12-4 and TRBJ1-2; no clear D gene. The TCR was taken from a female patient aged 2 to 10 who had a stem cell transplant for congenital amegakaryocytic thrombocytopenia, so the T cells may come from the graft donor. Here the CDR3 DNA reads TGTGCCAGCAGTTTAATCGAGTCGCGGGGCTACACCTTC. Residues: CASSLIESRGYTF.